This entry features one TCR beta chain sequence. This sample was taken from a study of cytomegalovirus exposure and HLA in healthy donors. PCR used 60 Vbeta primers and 13 Jbeta primers. Profiled with immunoSEQ multiplex PCR; TCRdb holds only in-frame clones, not every one. The sample gives 100,000 to 150,000 clones, over 80% of which show up once; 1.5% is in the top ten. The V gene's germline CDR1 is GTSNPN and CDR2 SVGIG (reference sequence). The CDR3 extends over 12 amino acids. The V and J ends lost 2 bases and 4 bases respectively, with 8 bases between them. The J gene is TRBJ1-2, the V gene TRBV30; D is ambiguous. This TCR was recovered from a man aged 40-49 years in good health and CMV-seronegative. The sample was PBMCs. DNA of the CDR3: TGTGCCTGGAGTCAGGTCGGCTATGGCTACACCTTC. It yields the protein CAWSQVGYGYTF.